The 19 T cell receptor beta chains below come from one sample, sequenced in a study of blood T cell repertoires in COVID-19. The table came from immunoSEQ multiplex PCR; TCRdb's copy has only in-frame clones and leaves some out. Among around 230,000 clones listed, approximately 90% were seen once. The sample taken for sequencing was peripheral blood. Receptor source: a man in his forties or fifties with acute or convalescent COVID-19.

This rearrangement joins TRBV5-1 to TRBJ1-1, with TRBD1 as a possible D gene (5 bases). From germline, CDR1 is SGHRS and CDR2 YFSETQ. The CDR3 sequence is 14 residues long. Trimming removed 4 bases at V and 3 bases at J, with 13 bases between. The CDR3 DNA reads TGCGCCAGCAGCCTCGGGGGTGGGTACACTGAAGCTTTCTTT. Its translation: CASSLGGGYTEAFF.

The chain couples TRBV6-5 to TRBJ2-7; 8 positions agree with TRBD2. Germline V lookup: CDR1 MNHEY, CDR2 SVGAGI. V dropped 2 bases and J dropped 2; count of bases not matched to a gene: 2. There are 14 residues in the CDR3. CDR3 sequence: CASSYAGGAYEQYF. Written as DNA, the CDR3 is TGTGCCAGCAGTTACGCGGGGGGAGCCTACGAGCAGTACTTC.

In this sample, this clone turned up once. The rearrangement links TRBV3-1 (or the pseudogene TRBV3-2) to TRBJ2-7, with a tentative D call TRBD1 (5 bases). Trimming shortened V by 4 bases and J by 7 bases, and 14 bases separated the two germline ends. Germline V lookup: CDR1 LGHDT, CDR2 YNNKEL (reference sequence). The CDR3 covers 13 residues. CDR3 in amino acids: CASSRQGLVEQYF. As DNA, the CDR3 is TGTGCCAGCAGCCGGCAGGGCTTGGTGGAGCAGTACTTC.

The gene calls are TRBV27 and TRBJ1-5, with a possible D match to TRBD1 (5 bases). V was shortened by 5 bases and J by 6 bases, with 20 bases between the two germline ends. Germline V gene lookup returns CDR1 MNHEY and CDR2 SMNVEV (reference sequence). The CDR3 covers 16 residues. This CDR3 is CASSALGALVSQPQHF. The DNA of the CDR3 is TGTGCCAGCAGTGCCCTTGGGGCCCTGGTGAGTCAGCCCCAGCATTTT.

This clone came up once. The CDR3 DNA reads TGTGCCAGCAGCTTAGCTGCGGACTATGGCTACACCTTC. Translation: CASSLAADYGYTF. This chain uses TRBV7-9 with TRBJ1-2, with no clear D. Between the trimmed V and J ends, which lost 0 bases and 3 bases, there was a span of 5 bases. The length of the CDR3 is 13 residues. Germline loops: CDR1 SEHNR, CDR2 FQNEAQ (reference sequence).

The chain recombines TRBV11-2 with TRBJ1-6; weak D call: TRBD1 (5 bases). The CDR3 consists of 15 residues. The V gene's germline CDR1 is SGHAT and CDR2 FQNNGV. The V end lost 0 bases, the J end lost 11 bases, and 14 bases lay between the germline ends. CDR3 DNA: TGTGCCAGCAGCTTAGAGGCCGGCGGGGGTCCACCCCTCCACTTT. Translation gives CASSLEAGGGPPLHF. Filled out from reference TRBV11-2 and TRBJ1-6, the complete variable domain reads EAGVAQSPRYKIIEKRQSVAFWCNPISGHATLYWYQQILGQGPKLLIQFQNNGVVDDSQLPKDRFSAERLKGVDSTLKIQPAKLEDSAVYLCASSLEAGGGPPLHFGNGTRLTVT.

This rearrangement joins TRBV7-6 to TRBJ1-4; D call uncertain. Trimming shortened V by 2 bases and J by 5 bases, and 6 bases separated the two germline ends. The CDR3 totals 13 residues. Germline loops: CDR1 SGHVS, CDR2 FNYEAQ. CDR3 region: CASSLTRNEKLFF. DNA for the CDR3: TGTGCCAGCAGCTTAACCCGGAATGAAAAACTGTTTTTT.

The chain joins TRBV10-3 to TRBJ2-7; TRBD2 matches 12 bases. The length of the CDR3 is 14 residues. Looked up from germline, CDR1 is ENHRY and CDR2 is SYGVKD. V lost 6 bases, J lost 6 bases, and 6 bases stayed unmatched. The CDR3 spells CAISATSGRGEQYF. The CDR3 nucleotides read TGTGCCATCAGCGCGACTAGCGGGAGAGGCGAGCAGTACTTC.

The chain joins TRBV3-1 (or the pseudogene TRBV3-2) to TRBJ2-4, with D possibly matching TRBD1 (5 bases). CDR1 is LGHDT and CDR2 is YNNKEL in the germline V gene (reference sequence). CDR3 length: 14 amino acids. Deletions cut 3 bases from V and 6 bases from J, with 12 bases between. CDR3 in amino acids: CASSQQGVGNIQYF. CDR3 nucleotide sequence: TGTGCCAGCAGCCAGCAGGGTGTAGGAAACATTCAGTACTTC.

The chain has TRBV7-8 and TRBJ1-2; TRBD1 agrees at 7 bases. The ends lost 5 bases at V and 4 bases at J; junction bases unmatched: 4. The CDR3 contains 13 residues. Germline V gene sequence: CDR1 SGHVS, CDR2 FQNEAQ. The CDR3 DNA is TGTGCCAGCAGCCAGGGGGAATCCTATGGCTACACCTTC. It codes for CASSQGESYGYTF.

The chain links TRBV12-3 or TRBV12-4 to TRBJ2-7; weak D call: TRBD1 (6 bases). V lost 9 bases and J lost 1, with 10 bases in between. This CDR3 region has 12 residues. The CDR3 nucleotides are TGTGCCAGTTCCAGGGGTTCCTACGAGCAGTACTTC. Translating it yields CASSRGSYEQYF.

Remarks on this clone: Distinct nucleotide sequences in the sample also encode this CDR3. The CDR3 loop is CASSLGQRAETQYF. In DNA, the CDR3 is TGCGCCAGCAGCTTGGGCCAGCGGGCAGAGACCCAGTACTTC. V usage is TRBV5-1 and J usage is TRBJ2-5; weak D call: TRBD2 (6 bases). CDR3 size: 14 residues. CDR1 SGHRS and CDR2 YFSETQ come from the germline V gene. V dropped 0 bases and J dropped 4 bases, with 10 bases sitting between them.

This chain uses TRBV6-1 with TRBJ2-3; weak D call: TRBD2 (6 bases). CDR3 length: 14 residues. The germline V gene has CDR1 MNHNS and CDR2 SASEGT. The V gene lost 6 bases and the J gene lost 2 bases, with 12 bases spanning the gap. CDR3 residues: CASRPGTYTDTQYF. In DNA form, the CDR3 reads TGTGCCAGCAGACCCGGGACTTACACAGATACGCAGTATTTT.

The V and J genes are TRBV3-1 (or the pseudogene TRBV3-2) and TRBJ1-1, with TRBD1 identical over 7 bases. CDR1 LGHDT and CDR2 YNNKEL come from the germline V gene (reference sequence). V dropped 5 bases and J dropped 10; count of bases not matched to a gene: 7. The CDR3 extends over 12 amino acids. The CDR3 sequence is CASSSTGTVAFF. The CDR3, as DNA: TGTGCCAGCAGCTCAACCGGGACAGTAGCTTTCTTT.

This clone was detected only once. V is TRBV27 and J is TRBJ1-5; D is possibly TRBD1 (5 bases). CDR3 length equals 15 residues. Trimming stripped 0 bases from V and 3 bases from J, with 9 bases between. Germline CDR1 MNHEY, CDR2 SMNVEV (reference sequence). This chain's CDR3 is CASSLSAGNNQPQHF. The CDR3 DNA follows: TGTGCCAGCAGTTTATCGGCAGGGAACAATCAGCCCCAGCATTTT.

The V and J genes are TRBV27 and TRBJ2-7; 10 nucleotides match TRBD2. CDR3 length: 15 residues. Germline CDR1 reads MNHEY; CDR2 reads SMNVEV (reference sequence). V gave up 6 bases and J gave up 3 bases; unmatched junction bases: 8. The CDR3 here is CASSSTPSGSYEQYF. The CDR3 region has the DNA TGTGCCAGCAGCTCAACCCCTAGCGGGAGCTACGAGCAGTACTTC.

This chain uses TRBV5-1 with TRBJ2-1; the match to TRBD2 covers 13 bases. Looked up from germline, CDR1 is SGHRS and CDR2 is YFSETQ. Trimming at V came to 0 bases and at J to 8 bases, leaving 5 bases not matched to a gene. The CDR3 runs 16 residues. CDR3 coding DNA: TGCGCCAGCAGCTTGGGGACTAGCGGGAGTTGGGATGAGCAGTTCTTC. Its translation: CASSLGTSGSWDEQFF. The complete variable domain, with remaining parts taken from reference TRBV5-1 and TRBJ2-1, reads KAGVTQTPRYLIKTRGQQVTLSCSPISGHRSVSWYQQTPGQGLQFLFEYFSETQRNKGNFPGRFSGRQFSNSRSEMNVSTLELGDSALYLCASSLGTSGSWDEQFFGPGTRLTVL.

This chain links TRBV27 with TRBJ1-1; D unclear. The germline CDR1 and CDR2 sequences are MNHEY and SMNVEV (reference sequence). The germline V and J ends were trimmed by 0 bases and 11 bases, with 19 bases remaining between them. This CDR3 is 15 amino acids long. The CDR3 region is CASSLSIIWPGGAFF. Written as DNA, the CDR3 is TGTGCCAGCAGTTTATCGATAATCTGGCCGGGTGGGGCTTTCTTT.

V usage is TRBV4-1 and J usage is TRBJ2-5; possibly TRBD1 for D (5 bases). This CDR3 comprises 17 residues. V lost 4 bases to trimming and J lost 1 base, with 19 bases between them. CDR1 MGHRA and CDR2 YSYEKL come from the germline V gene. CDR3 protein: CASSPVSAGHSQETQYF. The CDR3 DNA follows: TGCGCCAGCAGCCCGGTGTCCGCTGGACACTCCCAAGAGACCCAGTACTTC.